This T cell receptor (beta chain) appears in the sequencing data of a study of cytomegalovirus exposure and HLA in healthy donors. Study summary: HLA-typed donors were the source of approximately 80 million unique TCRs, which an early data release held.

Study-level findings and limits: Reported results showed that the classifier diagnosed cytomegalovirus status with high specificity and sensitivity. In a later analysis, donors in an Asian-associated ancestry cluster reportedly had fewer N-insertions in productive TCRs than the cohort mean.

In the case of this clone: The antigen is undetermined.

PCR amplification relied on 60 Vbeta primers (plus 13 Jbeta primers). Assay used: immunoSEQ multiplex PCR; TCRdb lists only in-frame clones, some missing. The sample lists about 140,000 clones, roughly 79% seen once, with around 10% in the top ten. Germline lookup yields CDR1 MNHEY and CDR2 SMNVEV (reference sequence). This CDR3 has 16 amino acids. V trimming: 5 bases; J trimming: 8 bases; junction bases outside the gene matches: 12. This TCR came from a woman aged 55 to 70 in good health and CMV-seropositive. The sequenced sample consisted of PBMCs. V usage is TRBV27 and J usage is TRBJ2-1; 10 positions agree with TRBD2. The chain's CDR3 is CASSIPKAGGPHEQFF. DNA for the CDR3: TGTGCCAGCAGTATACCTAAAGCGGGAGGGCCCCATGAGCAGTTCTTC.